This T cell receptor (beta chain) was documented in a study of chemoradiotherapy in HPV16-positive cancers. Study as a whole: Candidate HPV-specific clones and shared TCR motifs came from two HPV16-positive patients.

Over chemoradiotherapy, repertoires were sampled more than once. The protocol was immunoSEQ multiplex PCR, while the TCRdb copy is restricted to in-frame clones and leaves out a portion. The table includes about 3,400 clones, over 80% detected once. The CDR3 loop spans 14 amino acids. Germline CDR1 is SGHTA and CDR2 is FQGNSA. The V end lost 5 bases, the J end lost 10 bases, and 19 bases lay between the germline ends. The TCR comes from a human donor with HPV-associated anogenital cancer. V usage is TRBV7-2 and J usage is TRBJ2-3; D might be TRBD2 (6 bases). The specimen was blood, collected from a patient who underwent chemoradiotherapy. Here the CDR3 reads CASSGPGPSVAQYF. CDR3 nucleotide sequence: TGTGCCAGCAGCGGGCCGGGGCCTAGCGTGGCGCAGTATTTT.